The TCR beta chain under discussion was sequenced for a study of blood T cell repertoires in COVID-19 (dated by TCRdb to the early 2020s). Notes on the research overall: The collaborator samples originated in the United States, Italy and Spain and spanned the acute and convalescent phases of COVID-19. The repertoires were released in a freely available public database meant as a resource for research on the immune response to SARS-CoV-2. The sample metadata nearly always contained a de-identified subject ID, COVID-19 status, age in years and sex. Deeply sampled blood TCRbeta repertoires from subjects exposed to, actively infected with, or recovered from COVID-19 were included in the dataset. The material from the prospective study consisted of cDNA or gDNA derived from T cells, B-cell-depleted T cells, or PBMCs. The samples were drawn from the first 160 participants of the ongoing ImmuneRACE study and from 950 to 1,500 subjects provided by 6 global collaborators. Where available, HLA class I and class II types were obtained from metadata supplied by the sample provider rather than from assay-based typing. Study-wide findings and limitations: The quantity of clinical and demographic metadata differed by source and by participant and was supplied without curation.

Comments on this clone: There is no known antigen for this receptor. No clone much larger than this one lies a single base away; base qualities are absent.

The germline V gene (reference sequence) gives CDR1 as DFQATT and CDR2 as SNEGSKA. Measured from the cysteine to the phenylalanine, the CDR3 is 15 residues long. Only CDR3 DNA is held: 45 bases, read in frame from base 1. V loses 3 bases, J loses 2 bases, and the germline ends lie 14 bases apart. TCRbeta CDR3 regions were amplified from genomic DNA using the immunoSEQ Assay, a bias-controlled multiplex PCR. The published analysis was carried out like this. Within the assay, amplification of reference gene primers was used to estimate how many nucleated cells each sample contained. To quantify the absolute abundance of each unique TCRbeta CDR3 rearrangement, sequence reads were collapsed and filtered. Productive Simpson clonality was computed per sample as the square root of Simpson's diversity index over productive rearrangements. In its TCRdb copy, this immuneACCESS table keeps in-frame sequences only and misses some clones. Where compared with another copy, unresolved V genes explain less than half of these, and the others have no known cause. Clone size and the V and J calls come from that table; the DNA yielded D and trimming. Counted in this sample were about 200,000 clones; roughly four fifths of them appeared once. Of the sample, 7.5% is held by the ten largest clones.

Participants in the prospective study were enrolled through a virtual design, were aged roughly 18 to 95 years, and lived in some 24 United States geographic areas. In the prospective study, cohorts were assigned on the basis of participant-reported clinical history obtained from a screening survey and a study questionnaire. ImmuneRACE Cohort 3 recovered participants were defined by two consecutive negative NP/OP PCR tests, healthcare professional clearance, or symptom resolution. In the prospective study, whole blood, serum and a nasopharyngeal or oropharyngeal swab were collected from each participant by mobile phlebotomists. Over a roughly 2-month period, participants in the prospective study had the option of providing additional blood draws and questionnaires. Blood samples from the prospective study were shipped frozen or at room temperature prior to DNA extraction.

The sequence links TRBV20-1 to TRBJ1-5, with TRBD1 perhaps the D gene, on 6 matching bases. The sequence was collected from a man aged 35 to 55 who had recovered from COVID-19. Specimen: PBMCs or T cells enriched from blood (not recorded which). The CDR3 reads CSASGGGTGNQPQHF. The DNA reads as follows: TGCAGTGCTAGTGGGGGGGGCACGGGCAATCAGCCCCAGCATTTT.